This T cell receptor beta chain was recorded in a study of cytomegalovirus exposure and HLA in healthy donors. Study-level background: From HLA-typed donors, an early data release held tens of millions of unique TCRs.

General study findings and limits: What a later analysis showed was that several of the most significant clusters appeared linked to common viral pathogens. The productive fraction for most TCR beta V segments was about 87% or about 30% in an earlier analysis.

Vbeta (60) and Jbeta (13) primers were used in the PCR. Sequencing was performed with immunoSEQ multiplex PCR; in TCRdb, only in-frame clones are kept and a portion is missing. Found here are around 76,000 clones, 65% to 70% of them singletons; the top ten hold 6% to 9.5%. Points on this clone: Its antigen remains unknown.

The CDR3 extends over 14 amino acids. The germline gives CDR1 LGHNA, CDR2 YSLEER. Trimming removed 3 bases at V and 4 bases at J, with 9 bases between. Donors in the study were healthy people who gave bone marrow. The clonotype comes from a man in his forties in good health and CMV-seropositive. The genes are TRBV4-3 and TRBJ1-4; D not certain. The source material was PBMCs. CDR3 region: CASSHEAGNEKLFF. Written as DNA, the CDR3 is TGCGCCAGCAGCCACGAGGCGGGTAATGAAAAACTGTTTTTT.